These T cell receptor beta chains were read from a single sample in a study of blood T cell repertoires in COVID-19. Profiled with immunoSEQ multiplex PCR; TCRdb holds only in-frame clones, not every one. Of roughly 240,000 clones in the sample, just under 90% are singletons; the top ten hold around 0.8%. Input material: PBMCs or T cells enriched from blood (not recorded which). The receptors shown here come from a man in his fifties or sixties who had been exposed to COVID-19. The CDR3 runs from the conserved cysteine through the conserved F or W. The order of the fields is CDR3 protein, CDR3 DNA, J gene, clone size, D gene, V gene. A D gene is named only where the DNA matches it firmly. Not every row has a clone size; where given, it reads once, few, many or a size class.

cdr3_aa: CASSHGRAVGSFF; cdr3_nt: TGTGCCAGTAGCCACGGCAGGGCTGTGGGGTCTTTCTTT; j_call: TRBJ1-1; clone_size: .; d_call: .; v_call: TRBV19
cdr3_aa: CASSATTGNTEAFF; cdr3_nt: TGCGCCAGCAGCGCCACGACAGGGAACACTGAAGCTTTCTTT; j_call: TRBJ1-1; clone_size: .; d_call: .; v_call: TRBV5-1
cdr3_aa: CASSLYGERGNEQFF; cdr3_nt: TGTGCCAGCAGCCTCTACGGGGAGAGGGGGAATGAGCAGTTCTTC; j_call: TRBJ2-1; clone_size: .; d_call: .; v_call: TRBV9
cdr3_aa: CASSLLGANYGYTF; cdr3_nt: TGTGCCAGCAGTCTACTGGGGGCGAACTATGGCTACACCTTC; j_call: TRBJ1-2; clone_size: once; d_call: .; v_call: TRBV28
cdr3_aa: CASNRQNTEAFF; cdr3_nt: TGTGCCAGCAACAGGCAGAACACTGAAGCTTTCTTT; j_call: TRBJ1-1; clone_size: .; d_call: .; v_call: TRBV7-9
cdr3_aa: CAITNDRAPGNEQFF; cdr3_nt: TGTGCCATCACGAACGACAGGGCGCCCGGGAATGAGCAGTTCTTC; j_call: TRBJ2-1; clone_size: .; d_call: TRBD1; v_call: TRBV10-3
cdr3_aa: CASSISVHTEAFF; cdr3_nt: TGTGCCAGTAGTATCTCAGTACACACTGAAGCTTTCTTT; j_call: TRBJ1-1; clone_size: .; d_call: .; v_call: TRBV19
cdr3_aa: CASSSTTSHQPQHF; cdr3_nt: TGTGCCAGCAGTTCCACGACAAGCCATCAGCCCCAGCATTTT; j_call: TRBJ1-5; clone_size: .; d_call: .; v_call: TRBV28
cdr3_aa: CAISDPRSNQPQHF; cdr3_nt: TGTGCCATCAGTGACCCTAGGAGCAATCAGCCCCAGCATTTT; j_call: TRBJ1-5; clone_size: .; d_call: .; v_call: TRBV10-3
cdr3_aa: CASSSPGQGARNQPQHF; cdr3_nt: TGTGCCAGCAGTTCCCCGGGACAGGGGGCGCGCAATCAGCCCCAGCATTTT; j_call: TRBJ1-5; clone_size: .; d_call: TRBD1; v_call: TRBV28